The clone carrying this TCR beta chain was recorded at least ten times. Its antigen remains unidentified. CDR3 size: 16 residues. Germline CDR1 is SGHRS and CDR2 is YFSETQ. Trimming took 1 base from V and 1 from J, leaving 11 bases between them. The source of the sample is a study of T cells in Graves' hyperthyroidism and ophthalmopathy. Study-level points and caveats: The model identified upcoming ophthalmopathy a median about 6.5 months ahead of onset.

The study enrolled patients aged 18 to 65 with newly diagnosed hyperthyroidism of under 2 months' duration. TCR beta CDR3 sequences were amplified from RNA transcripts. During a first-round RT-PCR of the TCR CDR3, the HTBI primer set was used. TCRdb called the multiplex PCR reads again in MiXCR, with one record for every CDR3 protein. This sample yields approximately 740,000 distinct CDR3 sequences, of which 14% are seen a single time; about a tenth belongs to the top ten. The TCR originated in a woman between 18 and 29 years old with Graves' hyperthyroidism. The chain couples TRBV5-1 to TRBJ1-4, with a possible D match to TRBD1 (5 bases). The specimen was blood. Written as DNA, the CDR3 is TGCGCCAGCAGCTTGTGGGGGGACGGAACTAATGAAAAACTGTTTTTT. Its protein product is CASSLWGDGTNEKLFF.